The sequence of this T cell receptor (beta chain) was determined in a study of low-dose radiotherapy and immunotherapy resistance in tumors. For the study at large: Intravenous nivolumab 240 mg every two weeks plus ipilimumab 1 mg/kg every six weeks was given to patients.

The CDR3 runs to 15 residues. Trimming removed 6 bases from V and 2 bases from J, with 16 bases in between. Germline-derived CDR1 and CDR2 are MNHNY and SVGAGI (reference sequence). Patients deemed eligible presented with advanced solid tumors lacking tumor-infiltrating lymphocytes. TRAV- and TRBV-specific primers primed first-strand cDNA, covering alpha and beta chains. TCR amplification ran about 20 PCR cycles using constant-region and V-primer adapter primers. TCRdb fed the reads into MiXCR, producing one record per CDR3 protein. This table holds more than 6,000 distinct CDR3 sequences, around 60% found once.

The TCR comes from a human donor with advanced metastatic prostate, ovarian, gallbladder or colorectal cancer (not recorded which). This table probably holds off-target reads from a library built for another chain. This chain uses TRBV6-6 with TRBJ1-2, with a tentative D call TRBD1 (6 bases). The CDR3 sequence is CASRWGQGRNYGYTF. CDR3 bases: TGTGCCAGCAGGTGGGGGCAGGGACGCAACTATGGCTACACCTTC.